One TCR beta chain is described in this entry. The antigen is not known. These data come from a study of persistence of HIV-infected CD4 T cells. About the research overall: Up to roughly 180 mL blood was drawn at multiple time points; a couple of donors had single-time leukapheresis. Study conclusions and caveats: Antigen-responding cells were enriched for degenerate expanded CDR3beta sequences.

Trimming cost V 5 bases and J 2 bases, with 11 bases left between them. This CDR3 has 14 amino acids. Per the germline V gene, CDR1 is SGHTA and CDR2 is FQGNSA. Nonspecific anti-CD3/anti-CD28 bead stimulation represents the broad CD4+ T cell repertoire. CD4+ T cells upregulating both CD40 ligand and CD69 were sorted as responding cells. Inclusion required CMV-positive serology and CD4+ counts above 400 cells/uL. This was the immunoSEQ version 4 assay in survey mode. Each sample used up to 1 ug genomic DNA diluted to 10 ng/uL. TCRdb's copy holds only in-frame clones and misses some; the assay was immunoSEQ multiplex PCR. The repertoire holds about 46,000 clones, with over 80% as singletons.

This receptor was obtained from an adult woman with HIV who was CMV-seropositive. Here the sequenced sample was CD4+ T cells sorted from PBMCs after approximately 20-hour stimulation, taken from a patient who received antiretroviral therapy. This chain connects TRBV7-2 to TRBJ2-3; the D gene is possibly TRBD2 (5 bases). CDR3 loop: CASSRGYNTDTQYF. CDR3 DNA: TGTGCCAGCAGCCGCGGGTATAACACAGATACGCAGTATTTT.